This T cell receptor (beta chain) originates from a study of cytomegalovirus exposure and HLA in healthy donors. This PCR relied on a set of 60 Vbeta primers and 13 Jbeta primers. Libraries were prepared by immunoSEQ multiplex PCR; TCRdb keeps only in-frame clonotypes and omits some of them. The repertoire holds roughly 160,000 clones, roughly 79% seen once, with over 0.95% in the top ten. Germline assignment: CDR1 LGHNA and CDR2 YSLEER. The V end lost 1 base, the J end lost 1 base, and 11 bases lay between the germline ends. This CDR3 is built from 16 residues. V and J are TRBV4-3 and TRBJ1-3; D gene unclear. Sequencing was done on a sample of PBMCs. This sequence was found in a woman aged 45 to 65 in good health and CMV-seronegative. The CDR3 region has the DNA TGCGCCAGCAGCCAAGGCGGGGAAGGATCTGGAAACACCATATATTTT. It specifies CASSQGGEGSGNTIYF.